This T cell receptor beta chain was identified in a study of beta chain features in type 1 diabetes. Findings and limits, study-wide: Naive, central memory and Treg TCRB repertoires appeared more alike in patients than in healthy donors. Fewer junction insertions and more nucleotide deletions appeared in type 1 diabetes patients.

As for this clone: Its antigen is currently unknown.

Reverse transcribing all isolated RNA meant expressed TCRB transcripts were sequenced. The average output of naive, central memory and regulatory T cell samples was around 3.5 million reads. Profiled with immunoSEQ multiplex PCR; TCRdb holds only in-frame clones, not every one. This sample has 250,000 or so clones, with about 63% found just once. Via the markers CD45RO/CCR7/CD25/CD127/CD95/CD27, stem cell-like memory, regulatory, central memory and naive CD4+ cells were sorted. CDR1 is GTSNPN and CDR2 is SVGIG in the germline V gene (reference sequence). CDR3 length equals 13 residues. Trimming stripped 3 bases from V and 7 bases from J, with 13 bases between.

The chain couples TRBV30 to TRBJ2-1; D possibly corresponds to TRBD2 (6 bases). The sequence came from a man aged 25-45 years in good health. Sequenced material: naive CD4+ T cells from blood. The CDR3 loop reads CAWRRAGGNEQFF. CDR3 coding DNA: TGTGCCTGGAGGAGGGCCGGGGGAAATGAGCAGTTCTTC.